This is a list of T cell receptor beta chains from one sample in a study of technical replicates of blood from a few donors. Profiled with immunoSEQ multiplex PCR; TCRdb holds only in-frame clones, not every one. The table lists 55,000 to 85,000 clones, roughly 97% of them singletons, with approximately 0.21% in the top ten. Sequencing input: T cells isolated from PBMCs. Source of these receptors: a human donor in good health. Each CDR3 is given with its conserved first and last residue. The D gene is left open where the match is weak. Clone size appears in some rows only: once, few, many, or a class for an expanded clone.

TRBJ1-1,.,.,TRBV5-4,CASSSQMTGRRPEAFF,TGTGCCAGCAGCTCTCAAATGACAGGCCGAAGGCCTGAAGCTTTCTTT
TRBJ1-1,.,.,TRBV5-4,CASSVDRNTEAFF,TGTGCCAGCAGCGTGGACAGGAACACTGAAGCTTTCTTT
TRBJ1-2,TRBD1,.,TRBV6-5,CASRGGQIYGYTF,TGTGCCAGCAGAGGGGGACAGATCTATGGCTACACCTTC
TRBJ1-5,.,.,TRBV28,CASSLIRGTYQPQHF,TGTGCCAGCAGTTTAATTAGGGGGACGTATCAGCCCCAGCATTTT
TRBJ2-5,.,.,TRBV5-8,CASSLTSYQETQYF,TGTGCCAGCAGCTTGACGAGTTACCAAGAGACCCAGTACTTC
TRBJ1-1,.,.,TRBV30,CAWSGERLEAFF,TGTGCCTGGAGTGGAGAGAGACTAGAAGCTTTCTTT
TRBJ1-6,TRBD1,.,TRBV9,CASSAEQGYNSPLHF,TGTGCCAGCAGCGCCGAACAGGGGTATAATTCACCCCTCCACTTT
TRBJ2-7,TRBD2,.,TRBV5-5,CASSGGLAGGLFSYEQYF,TGTGCCAGCAGCGGCGGACTAGCGGGAGGTCTCTTCTCCTACGAGCAGTACTTC
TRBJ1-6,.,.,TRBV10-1,CASSENAAGVLDSPLHF,TGCGCCAGCAGTGAGAATGCCGCCGGCGTGCTAGATTCACCCCTCCACTTT
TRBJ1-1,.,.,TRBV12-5,CASGLVVGGYTEAFF,TGTGCTAGTGGTTTGGTTGTGGGAGGGTACACTGAAGCTTTCTTT
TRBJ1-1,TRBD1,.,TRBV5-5,CASSLAGQGQLAFF,TGTGCCAGCAGCTTGGCCGGACAGGGCCAGCTAGCTTTCTTT
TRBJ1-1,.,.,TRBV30,CAVTVWDTEAFF,TGTGCTGTAACAGTGTGGGACACTGAAGCTTTCTTT
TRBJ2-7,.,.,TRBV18,CASSPDRGAYEQYF,TGTGCCAGCTCACCGGACAGAGGGGCCTACGAGCAGTACTTC
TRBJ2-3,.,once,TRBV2,CASSSNRLGTEDTQYF,TGTGCCAGCAGCTCAAACCGTTTAGGGACTGAAGATACGCAGTATTTT
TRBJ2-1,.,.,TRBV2,CAAPGRGVDEQFF,TGTGCCGCTCCCGGCCGGGGTGTCGATGAGCAGTTCTTC
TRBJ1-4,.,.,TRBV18,CASSPRDTNEKLFF,TGTGCCAGCTCACCTAGGGACACAAATGAAAAACTGTTTTTT
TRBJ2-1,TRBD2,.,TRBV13,CASSAGLAGGGEQFF,TGTGCCAGCAGCGCGGGGCTAGCGGGAGGAGGTGAGCAGTTCTTC
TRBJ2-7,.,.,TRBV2,CASRGNYEQYF,TGTGCCAGCCGAGGGAACTACGAGCAGTACTTC
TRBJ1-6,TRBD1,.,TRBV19,CASSTEDRDNSPLHF,TGTGCCAGCTCGACGGAGGACAGGGATAATTCACCCCTCCACTTT
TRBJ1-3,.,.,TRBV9,CASSPGGVSGNTIYF,TGTGCCAGCAGCCCGGGGGGGGTCTCTGGAAACACCATATATTTT
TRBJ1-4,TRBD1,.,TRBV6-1,CGIRDSLEKLFF,TGTGGAATCCGGGACAGTCTCGAAAAACTGTTTTTT
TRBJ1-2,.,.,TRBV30,CAWSVSGINGYTF,TGTGCCTGGAGTGTCTCCGGGATTAATGGCTACACCTTC
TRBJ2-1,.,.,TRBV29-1,CSVEDPAGGDEQFF,TGCAGCGTTGAAGATCCGGCAGGAGGGGATGAGCAGTTCTTC
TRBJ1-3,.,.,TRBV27,CASSTPSGNTIYF,TGTGCCAGCAGTACTCCCTCGGGGAACACCATATATTTT
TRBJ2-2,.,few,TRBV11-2,CASSSQGSGELFF,TGTGCCAGCAGCTCTCAGGGTTCCGGGGAGCTGTTTTTT